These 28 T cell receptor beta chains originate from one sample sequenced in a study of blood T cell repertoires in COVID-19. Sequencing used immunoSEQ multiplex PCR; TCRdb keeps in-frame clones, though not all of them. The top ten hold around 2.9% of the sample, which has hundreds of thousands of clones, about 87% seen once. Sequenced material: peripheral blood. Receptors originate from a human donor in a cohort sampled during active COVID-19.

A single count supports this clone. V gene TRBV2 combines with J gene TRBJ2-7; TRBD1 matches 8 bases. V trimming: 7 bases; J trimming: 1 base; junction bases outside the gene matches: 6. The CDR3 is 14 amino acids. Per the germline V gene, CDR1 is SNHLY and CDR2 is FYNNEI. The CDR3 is CASKGDRFSYEQYF. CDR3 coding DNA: TGTGCCAGCAAGGGGGACAGGTTTTCCTACGAGCAGTACTTC. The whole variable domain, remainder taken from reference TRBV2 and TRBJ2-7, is EPEVTQTPSHQVTQMGQEVILRCVPISNHLYFYWYRQILGQKVEFLVSFYNNEISEKSEIFDDQFSVERPDGSNFTLKIRSTKLEDSAMYFCASKGDRFSYEQYFGPGTRLTVT.

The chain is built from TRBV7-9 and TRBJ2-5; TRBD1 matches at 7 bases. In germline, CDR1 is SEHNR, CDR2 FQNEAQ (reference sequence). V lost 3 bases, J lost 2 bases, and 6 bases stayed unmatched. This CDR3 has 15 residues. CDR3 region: CASSFRDSGQETQYF. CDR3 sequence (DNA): TGTGCCAGCAGCTTCCGGGACAGCGGTCAAGAGACCCAGTACTTC.

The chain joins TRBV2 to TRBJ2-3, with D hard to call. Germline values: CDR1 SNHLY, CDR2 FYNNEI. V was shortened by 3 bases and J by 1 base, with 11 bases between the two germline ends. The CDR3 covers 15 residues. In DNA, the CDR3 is TGTGCCAGCAGTGATAATCTCCCTGGCACAGATACGCAGTATTTT. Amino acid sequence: CASSDNLPGTDTQYF.

This CDR3 reads CASSGRALPSYNEQFF. Written as DNA, the CDR3 is TGTGCCAGCAGCGGGAGGGCCTTACCCTCCTACAATGAGCAGTTCTTC. The chain is built from TRBV7-2 and TRBJ2-1, with 7 nucleotides matching TRBD2. The CDR3 sequence is 16 residues long. Germline V gene lookup returns CDR1 SGHTA and CDR2 FQGNSA. J lost 0 bases, V lost 5 bases, and 7 bases had no gene match.

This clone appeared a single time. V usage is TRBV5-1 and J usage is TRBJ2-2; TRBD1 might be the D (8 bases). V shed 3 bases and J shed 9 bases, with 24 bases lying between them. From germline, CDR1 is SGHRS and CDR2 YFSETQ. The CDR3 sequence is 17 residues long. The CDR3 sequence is CASSSGNRGGSVRELFF. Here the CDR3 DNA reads TGCGCCAGCAGCTCCGGGAACAGGGGGGGCAGTGTGCGGGAGCTGTTTTTT.

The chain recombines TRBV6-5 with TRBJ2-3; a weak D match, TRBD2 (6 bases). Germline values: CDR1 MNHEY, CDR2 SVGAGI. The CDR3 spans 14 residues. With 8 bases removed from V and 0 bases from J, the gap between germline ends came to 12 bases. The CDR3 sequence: CASGGAGSTDTQYF. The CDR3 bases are TGTGCCAGCGGGGGTGCGGGGAGCACAGATACGCAGTATTTT.

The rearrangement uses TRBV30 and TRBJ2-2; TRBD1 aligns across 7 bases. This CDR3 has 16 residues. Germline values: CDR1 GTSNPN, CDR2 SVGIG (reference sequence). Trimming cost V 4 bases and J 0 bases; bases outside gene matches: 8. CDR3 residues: CAWTNQGVANTGELFF. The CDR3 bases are TGTGCCTGGACAAATCAGGGGGTCGCGAACACCGGGGAGCTGTTTTTT.

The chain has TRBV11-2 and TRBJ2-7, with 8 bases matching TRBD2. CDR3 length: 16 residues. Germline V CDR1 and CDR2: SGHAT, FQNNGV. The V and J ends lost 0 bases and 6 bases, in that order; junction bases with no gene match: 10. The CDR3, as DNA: TGTGCCAGCAGCTTAGATCGGGCCGGGGGGGTGGCCGAGCAGTACTTC. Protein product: CASSLDRAGGVAEQYF. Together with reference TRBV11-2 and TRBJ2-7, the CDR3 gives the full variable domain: EAGVAQSPRYKIIEKRQSVAFWCNPISGHATLYWYQQILGQGPKLLIQFQNNGVVDDSQLPKDRFSAERLKGVDSTLKIQPAKLEDSAVYLCASSLDRAGGVAEQYFGPGTRLTVT.

The CDR3 DNA reads as TGCAGCGTTGAAACAGGGACTAACTATGGCTACACCTTC. Its protein product is CSVETGTNYGYTF. The V gene is TRBV29-1, the J gene TRBJ1-2; the D gene is possibly TRBD1 (6 bases). The CDR3 sequence is 13 residues long. V lost 2 bases, J lost 0 bases, and 7 bases lay in between. Germline-derived CDR1 and CDR2 are SQVTM and ANQGSEA.

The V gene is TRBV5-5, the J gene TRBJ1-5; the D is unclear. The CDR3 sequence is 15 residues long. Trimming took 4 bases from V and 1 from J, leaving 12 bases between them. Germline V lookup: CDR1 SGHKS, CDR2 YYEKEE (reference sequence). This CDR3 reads CASSLGGTSNQPQHF. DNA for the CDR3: TGTGCCAGCAGCCTGGGAGGTACGAGCAATCAGCCCCAGCATTTT.

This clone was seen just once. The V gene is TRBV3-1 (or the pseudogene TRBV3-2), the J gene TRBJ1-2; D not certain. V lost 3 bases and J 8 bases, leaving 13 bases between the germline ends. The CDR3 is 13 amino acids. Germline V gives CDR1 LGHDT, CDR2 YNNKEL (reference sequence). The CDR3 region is CASSQGLRSGYTF. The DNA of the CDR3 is TGTGCCAGCAGCCAGGGCCTCCGATCGGGCTACACCTTC.

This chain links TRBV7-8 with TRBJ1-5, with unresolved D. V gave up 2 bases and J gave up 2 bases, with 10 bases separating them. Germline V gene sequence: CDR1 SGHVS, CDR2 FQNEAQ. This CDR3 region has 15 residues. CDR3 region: CASSLSLQGNQPQHF. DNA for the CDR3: TGTGCCAGCAGCTTAAGTCTGCAGGGCAATCAGCCCCAGCATTTT. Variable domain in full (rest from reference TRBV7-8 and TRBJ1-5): GAGVSQSPRYKVAKRGQDVALRCDPISGHVSLFWYQQALGQGPEFLTYFQNEAQLDKSGLPSDRFFAERPEGSVSTLKIQRTQQEDSAVYLCASSLSLQGNQPQHFGDGTRLSIL.

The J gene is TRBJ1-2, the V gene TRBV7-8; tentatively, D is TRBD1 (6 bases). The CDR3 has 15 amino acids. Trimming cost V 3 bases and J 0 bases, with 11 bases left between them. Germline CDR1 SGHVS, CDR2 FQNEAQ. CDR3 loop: CASSFDRSPNYGYTF. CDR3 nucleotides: TGTGCCAGCAGCTTCGACAGGTCCCCTAACTATGGCTACACCTTC.

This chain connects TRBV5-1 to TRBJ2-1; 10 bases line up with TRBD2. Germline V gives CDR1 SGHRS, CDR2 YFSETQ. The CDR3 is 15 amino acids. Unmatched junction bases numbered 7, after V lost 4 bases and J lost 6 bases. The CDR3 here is CASSPLAGGLNEQFF. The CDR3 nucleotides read TGCGCCAGCAGCCCCTTAGCGGGGGGCCTCAATGAGCAGTTCTTC.

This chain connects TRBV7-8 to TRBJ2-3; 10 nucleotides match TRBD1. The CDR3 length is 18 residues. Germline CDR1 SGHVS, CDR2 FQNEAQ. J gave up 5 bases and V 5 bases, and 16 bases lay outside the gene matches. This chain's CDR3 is CASSRGRDRGRWGDTQYF. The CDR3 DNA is TGTGCCAGCAGCCGCGGCCGGGACAGGGGCCGCTGGGGAGATACGCAGTATTTT.

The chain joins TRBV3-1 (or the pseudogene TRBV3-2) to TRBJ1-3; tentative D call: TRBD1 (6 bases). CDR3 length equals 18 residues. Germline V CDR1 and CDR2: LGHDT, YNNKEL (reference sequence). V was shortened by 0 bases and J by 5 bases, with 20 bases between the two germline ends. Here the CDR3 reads CASSQDLLTTGVRNTIYF. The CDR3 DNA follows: TGTGCCAGCAGCCAAGATCTTCTCACGACAGGAGTAAGAAACACCATATATTTT.

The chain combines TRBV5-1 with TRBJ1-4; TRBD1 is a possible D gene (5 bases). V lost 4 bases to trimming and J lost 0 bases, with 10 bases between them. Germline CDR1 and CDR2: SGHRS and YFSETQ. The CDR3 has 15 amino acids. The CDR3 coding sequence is TGCGCCAGCAGCCCGGGGGGGTCAACTAATGAAAAACTGTTTTTT. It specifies CASSPGGSTNEKLFF.

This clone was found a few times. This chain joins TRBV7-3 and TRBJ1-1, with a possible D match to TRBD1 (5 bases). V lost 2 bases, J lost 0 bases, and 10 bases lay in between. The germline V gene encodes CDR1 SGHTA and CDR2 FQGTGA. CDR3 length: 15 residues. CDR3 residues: CASSLQGGVNTEAFF. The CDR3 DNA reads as TGTGCCAGCAGCTTACAGGGCGGGGTGAACACTGAAGCTTTCTTT.

The CDR3 protein is CASSLTPGQGLYEQYF. The DNA of the CDR3 is TGTGCCAGCAGCTTAACTCCGGGACAGGGCCTCTACGAGCAGTACTTC. J is TRBJ2-7 and V is TRBV7-6, with 9 bases aligning to TRBD1. Germline V gene data show CDR1 as SGHVS and CDR2 as FNYEAQ. V gave up 2 bases and J gave up 3 bases; unmatched junction bases: 8. The CDR3 sequence is 16 residues long.

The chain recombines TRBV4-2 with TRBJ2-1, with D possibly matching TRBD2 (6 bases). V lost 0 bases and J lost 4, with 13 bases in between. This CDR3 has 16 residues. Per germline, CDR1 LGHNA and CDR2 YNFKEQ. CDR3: CASSQEVRRGYNEQFF. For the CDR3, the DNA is TGTGCCAGCAGCCAAGAGGTCAGGAGGGGATACAATGAGCAGTTCTTC.

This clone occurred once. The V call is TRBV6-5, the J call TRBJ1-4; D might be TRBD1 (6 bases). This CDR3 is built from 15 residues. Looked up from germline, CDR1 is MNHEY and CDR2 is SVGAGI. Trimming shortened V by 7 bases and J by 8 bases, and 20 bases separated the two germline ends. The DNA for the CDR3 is TGTGCCAGCAAACTAACGGGACATATGTCAGAAAAACTGTTTTTT. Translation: CASKLTGHMSEKLFF.

In DNA, the CDR3 is TGTGCCTGGAGTGTACTTGGCGGGCAGGGGGCGGAGCAGTACTTC. Translation: CAWSVLGGQGAEQYF. The rearrangement joins TRBV30 to TRBJ2-7; 8 bases are shared with TRBD1. Trimming cost V 0 bases and J 7 bases; bases outside gene matches: 11. CDR3 length equals 15 residues. The V gene's germline CDR1 is GTSNPN and CDR2 SVGIG (reference sequence).

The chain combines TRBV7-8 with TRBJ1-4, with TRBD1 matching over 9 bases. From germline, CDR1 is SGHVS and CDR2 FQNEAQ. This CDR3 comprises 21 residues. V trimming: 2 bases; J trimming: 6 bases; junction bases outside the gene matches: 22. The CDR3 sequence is CASSLRGPGQGRENLDEKLFF. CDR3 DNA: TGTGCCAGCAGCTTAAGGGGACCGGGACAGGGCCGAGAAAATCTGGATGAAAAACTGTTTTTT.

CDR3 residues: CASSPLAGGPVEQFF. In nucleotides, the CDR3 is TGTGCCAGCTCACCTCTAGCGGGAGGGCCGGTTGAGCAGTTCTTC. The chain uses TRBV18 and TRBJ2-1, with TRBD2 matching over 12 bases. This CDR3 is built from 15 residues. V was clipped by 3 bases and J by 9 bases; unmatched bases: 6. Per the germline V gene, CDR1 is KGHSH and CDR2 is LQKENI.

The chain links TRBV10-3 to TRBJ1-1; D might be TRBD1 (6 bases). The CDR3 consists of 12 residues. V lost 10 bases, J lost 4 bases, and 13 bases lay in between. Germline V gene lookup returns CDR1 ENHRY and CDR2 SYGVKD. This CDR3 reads CATQQGSTEAFF. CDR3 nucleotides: TGTGCCACCCAACAGGGTAGCACTGAAGCTTTCTTT.

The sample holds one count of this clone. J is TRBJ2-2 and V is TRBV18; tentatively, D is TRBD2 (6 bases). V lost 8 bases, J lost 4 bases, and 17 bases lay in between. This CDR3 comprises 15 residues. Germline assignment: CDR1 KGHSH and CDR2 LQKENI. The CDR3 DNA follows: TGTGCCAGCACCCGGGACTCCATCGCCACCGGGGAGCTGTTTTTT. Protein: CASTRDSIATGELFF.

The CDR3 nucleotides read TGTGCCAGCAGTTTGAGAACTAGCGCCTTCTACAATGAGCAGTTCTTC. This translates into CASSLRTSAFYNEQFF. The chain carries TRBV28 and TRBJ2-1, with TRBD2 matching over 7 bases. The ends lost 3 bases at V and 3 bases at J; junction bases unmatched: 8. Germline lookup yields CDR1 MDHEN and CDR2 SYDVKM. CDR3 length equals 16 residues.

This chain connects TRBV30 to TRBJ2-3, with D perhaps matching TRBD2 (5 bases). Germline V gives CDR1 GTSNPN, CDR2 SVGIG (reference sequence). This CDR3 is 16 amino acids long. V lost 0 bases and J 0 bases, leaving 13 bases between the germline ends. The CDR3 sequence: CAWSVDVGGSTDTQYF. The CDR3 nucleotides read TGTGCCTGGAGTGTCGATGTAGGCGGGAGCACAGATACGCAGTATTTT.